These T cell receptor beta chains were read from a single sample in a study of lymphopenia after photon versus proton radiotherapy. Clones were read by immunoSEQ multiplex PCR, and TCRdb kept only the in-frame ones, dropping some. Of about 49,000 clones listed, around 82% are singletons. Sequenced here: peripheral blood, sampled from a patient treated with photon-based radiotherapy. The receptors here all came from a man aged 50 to 60 with gastric cancer. CDR3s include the opening cysteine and the closing phenylalanine or tryptophan. The D gene is left open where the match is weak. Clone size is stated in some rows and not others, as once, few, many or a class when expanded.

J,D,V,size,DNA,CDR3
TRBJ2-7,-,TRBV29-1,-,TGCAGCGTCGCCGCAGGTTGGGACGAGCAGTACTTC,CSVAAGWDEQYF
TRBJ2-1,-,TRBV19,few,TGTGCCAGTAGTATAGGCCCGAGTTCCTACAATGAGCAGTTCTTC,CASSIGPSSYNEQFF
TRBJ1-5,-,TRBV21-1,-,TGTGCCAGCAGCATAGGGACGGCGGACCAGCCCCAGCATTTT,CASSIGTADQPQHF
TRBJ2-1,-,TRBV9,-,TGTGCCAGCAGCGTGTCTACTTCCTCCTACAATGAGCAGTTCTTC,CASSVSTSSYNEQFF
TRBJ2-3,-,TRBV19,few,TGTGCCAGTAGTACCGTAGGAGAGGGGCCCTTCGATACGCAGTATTTT,CASSTVGEGPFDTQYF
TRBJ1-2,TRBD1,TRBV28,-,TGTGCCAGCAGCCGTGACAGGGGGTCAGGTGGCTACACCTTC,CASSRDRGSGGYTF
TRBJ2-7,-,TRBV2,-,TGTGCCAGCAGTCACAGCTACGAGCAGTACTTC,CASSHSYEQYF
TRBJ2-7,-,TRBV21-1,-,TGTGCCAGCAGCAAAGTTGATGGGACCCTAACCTACGAGCAGTACTTC,CASSKVDGTLTYEQYF
TRBJ2-5,TRBD2,TRBV5-1,-,TGCGCCAGCAGCCCCGGGACTAGCGGGGGAGGAGAGACCCAGTACTTC,CASSPGTSGGGETQYF
TRBJ2-1,-,TRBV29-1,-,TGCAGCGTTGAAGTTCTCCCGGGATTTAGCGGTAGGCCAAACAATGAGCAGTTCTTC,CSVEVLPGFSGRPNNEQFF
TRBJ2-5,TRBD2,TRBV5-4,-,TGTGCCAGCAGCTCGATTACTAGCGGCCAAGAGACCCAGTACTTC,CASSSITSGQETQYF
TRBJ2-2,TRBD2,TRBV5-4,once,TGTGCCAGCAGCTTGGATCGGACTAGCGGCTCCGGGGAGCTGTTTTTT,CASSLDRTSGSGELFF
TRBJ2-2,-,TRBV5-4,-,TGTGCCAGCAGCTTCCAAGAGTCCACCGGGGAGCTGTTTTTT,CASSFQESTGELFF
TRBJ2-1,-,TRBV6-6,-,TGTGCCAGCAGCCGAGGGGTGGTGTACAATGAGCAGTTCTTC,CASSRGVVYNEQFF
TRBJ1-3,TRBD1,TRBV6-1,-,TGTGCCAGCGGGAGGGACAGGAGCTCTGGAAACACCATATATTTT,CASGRDRSSGNTIYF
TRBJ2-5,-,TRBV18,-,TGTGCCAGCTCACGGCGGACAGCTAACCAAGAGACCCAGTACTTC,CASSRRTANQETQYF
TRBJ2-6,-,TRBV7-9,-,TGTGCCAGCAGCCTTCCGGGTTCGGGGGCCAACGTCCTGACTTTC,CASSLPGSGANVLTF
TRBJ1-1,-,TRBV30,-,TGTGCCTGGACAGGGTGGGGGACTGAAGCTTTCTTT,CAWTGWGTEAFF
TRBJ1-2,-,TRBV5-1,-,TGCGCCAGCAGCTTGGAGGGGAACAACTATGGCTACACCTTC,CASSLEGNNYGYTF
TRBJ1-4,TRBD1,TRBV15,few,TGTGCCACCAGCAGAGATGGCGGACAGGGGCGAGAAAAACTGTTTTTT,CATSRDGGQGREKLFF
TRBJ2-3,-,TRBV30,-,TGTGCCTGGGAAGGAACGGGTACGCAGTATTTT,CAWEGTGTQYF
TRBJ2-1,TRBD2,TRBV10-3,once,TGTGCCATCAGTGGTTTTAGCGGGAGGAGCGACAATGAGCAGTTCTTC,CAISGFSGRSDNEQFF
TRBJ2-7,-,TRBV7-9,-,TGTGCCAGCAGCCCGGGTGGGGGGCTCTACGAGCAGTACTTC,CASSPGGGLYEQYF
TRBJ2-1,-,TRBV19,-,TGTGCCAGTAGTACCTCGGCCCCCCGAGGGAGGTCCTACAATGAGCAGTTCTTC,CASSTSAPRGRSYNEQFF
TRBJ1-1,-,TRBV19,-,TGTGCCAGTAGCCCGTCCCGGGACATGAACCGGAATTTCTTT,CASSPSRDMNRNFF
TRBJ2-1,-,TRBV7-9,once,TGTGCCAGCAGCCGGACAGTCAATGAGCAGTTCTTC,CASSRTVNEQFF
TRBJ1-4,-,TRBV6-1,once,TGTGCCAGCAGCGAACGACAGGTTCTTACAACTAATGAAAAACTGTTTTTT,CASSERQVLTTNEKLFF
TRBJ1-2,-,TRBV28,-,TGTGCCAGCAGCTACCGGGACGGAAGCTATGGCTACACCTTC,CASSYRDGSYGYTF
TRBJ1-2,-,TRBV2,-,TGTGCCAGCAGTGAAAGGGCAGACGGCTACACCTTC,CASSERADGYTF
TRBJ2-2,-,TRBV21-1,once,TGTGCCAGCAGCAAAGAGGAGGCAGGGGAAACCGGGGAGCTGTTTTTT,CASSKEEAGETGELFF